This T cell receptor beta chain emerged from a study of T cells in Graves' hyperthyroidism and ophthalmopathy. At the level of the study: Initial diagnosis, before any treatment, was when peripheral blood was collected. The study's findings and limits: For ophthalmopathy, model prediction preceded onset by a median approximately 6 months.

RNA transcripts served as the template for amplifying TCR beta CDR3 regions. RT-PCR in the first round (using the HTBI primer set) targeted the TCR CDR3. TCRdb used MiXCR to reprocess the multiplex PCR reads, holding one entry per CDR3 protein. The data show about 290,000 distinct CDR3 sequences, with roughly an eighth seen just once and less than 8% held by the top ten. Graves' hyperthyroidism was deemed stable absent ophthalmopathy progression within 18 months. Diagnosing involved the use of clinical symptoms, serum thyroxine and TRAb, thyroid ultrasound and orbital computed tomography. Ten or more counts support this clonotype. Its antigen remains unidentified. The CDR3 is 15 amino acids. Germline CDR1 reads LNHDA; CDR2 reads SQIVND (reference sequence). V was shortened by 4 bases and J by 3 bases, with 13 bases between the two germline ends.

The sequencing sample was made of blood. The receptor comes from a woman in her forties with Graves' hyperthyroidism. The chain has TRBV19 and TRBJ1-5; the D gene is possibly TRBD1 (5 bases). The CDR3 protein is CASSSSGTVNQPQHF. As DNA, the CDR3 is TGTGCCAGTAGTAGCTCAGGGACCGTCAATCAGCCCCAGCATTTT.